One sample yielded the 21 T cell receptor beta chains listed below, sequenced in a study of regulatory T cells in long-lasting Graves disease. Stated time point: newly diagnosed GD, antithyroid drugs for less than 3 months. PBMCs were the source of the RNA used for TCR sequencing. Construction of the TCR beta libraries employed iRepertoire HTBI primers in conjunction with Arm-PCR of CDR3 regions. In TCRdb, the multiplex PCR reads were re-called with MiXCR into one record per CDR3 protein. The sample lists approximately 390,000 distinct CDR3 sequences, 15% to 20% occurring once. These data also featured in a second study, about T cells in Graves' hyperthyroidism and ophthalmopathy.

This material consisted of peripheral blood mononuclear cells (PBMCs), taken at new diagnosis, from a patient treated with antithyroid drugs. Source of these receptors: a young woman with Graves disease.

In its sample, this clonotype was seen a few times. The rearrangement joins TRBV30 to TRBJ1-3, with D perhaps TRBD1 (5 bases). The germline V gene has CDR1 GTSNPN and CDR2 SVGIG (reference sequence). This CDR3 is 17 amino acids long. V shed 2 bases and J shed 0 bases, with 17 bases lying between them. In nucleotides, the CDR3 is TGTGCCTGGAGTAAGGCCGGGACGCTCTTCTCTGGAAACACCATATATTTT. It codes for CAWSKAGTLFSGNTIYF.

This clonotype was observed once. A much larger clone is a single base away; this may be a read error. V gene TRBV7-8 combines with J gene TRBJ2-5; D ambiguous. V dropped 5 bases and J dropped 4 bases, with 20 bases sitting between them. Germline CDR1 is SGHVS and CDR2 is FQNEAQ. The CDR3 is 16 amino acids. CDR3 bases: TGTGCCAGCAGCCCCCGGACCCGGGCGGTTCGAGAGACCCAGTACTTC. Translating gives CASSPRTRAVRETQYF.

In its sample, this clonotype was seen many times. DNA for the CDR3: TGTGCCAGCTCGACCAGGCGGACAGAGAACACCGGGGAGCTGTTTTTT. Protein product: CASSTRRTENTGELFF. This chain joins TRBV18 and TRBJ2-2; tentative D call: TRBD1 (6 bases). The CDR3 extends over 16 amino acids. The germline gives CDR1 KGHSH, CDR2 LQKENI. Trimming took off 6 bases at V and 1 base at J, with 15 bases between the two ends.

In regard to this clonotype: Germline is not matched at one junction end, which may reflect a read error. The gene calls are TRBV3-1 and TRBJ2-7; no reliable D call. CDR3 size: 12 residues. Per germline, CDR1 LGHDT and CDR2 YNNKEL (reference sequence). CDR3 amino acids: CANSHLSYEQYF. CDR3 nucleotides: TGTGCCAACAGCCATTTAAGTTACGAGCAGTACTTC.

The J gene is TRBJ2-3, the V gene TRBV29-1; D gene ambiguous. Trimming stripped 6 bases from V and 4 bases from J, with 8 bases between. In germline, CDR1 is SQVTM, CDR2 ANQGSEA. The CDR3 has 11 residues. The CDR3 region is CSVELADTQYF. The CDR3 DNA is TGCAGCGTCGAGCTTGCAGATACGCAGTATTTT.

CDR3: CASSYDGTSGGTDTQYF. The DNA for the CDR3 is TGTGCCAGCAGCTACGATGGGACTAGCGGGGGCACAGATACGCAGTATTTT. The J gene is TRBJ2-3, the V gene TRBV7-6; 13 nucleotides match TRBD2. Germline V gene sequence: CDR1 SGHVS, CDR2 FNYEAQ. V shed 4 bases, J shed 1 base, and the junction held 5 bases outside the gene matches. The length of the CDR3 is 17 residues.

As concerns this clonotype: One end of the junction varies from germline; a read error may be responsible. This chain uses TRBV5-1 with TRBJ2-7, with TRBD1 as a possible D gene (6 bases). CDR3 length: 15 residues. Per germline, CDR1 SGHRS and CDR2 YFSETQ. The CDR3 region is CTSSFWNQGWGEQYF. The CDR3, as DNA: TGCACCAGCAGCTTTTGGAATCAGGGGTGGGGCGAGCAGTACTTC.

The sample holds many counts of this clonotype. The rearrangement uses TRBV2 and TRBJ1-2; no clear D gene. The CDR3 extends over 11 amino acids. The V end was cut by 6 bases, the J end by 8 bases, with 10 bases between. The germline CDR1 and CDR2 sequences are SNHLY and FYNNEI. The CDR3: CASSPKGGYTF. CDR3 in DNA: TGTGCCAGCAGCCCCAAGGGCGGCTACACCTTC.

The chain links TRBV11-2 to TRBJ2-7; TRBD1 matches at 8 bases. With 5 bases clipped from V and 0 bases from J, the junction kept 6 bases outside the gene matches. The CDR3 has 15 residues. CDR1 and CDR2 from the germline V gene are SGHAT and FQNNGV. In DNA, the CDR3 is TGTGCCAGCAGCGCCACAGGGGGTTCCTCCTACGAGCAGTACTTC. It specifies CASSATGGSSYEQYF.

Comments on this clonotype: A much larger clone lies one base from this, so it may be a read error. The CDR3 bases are TGTGCCAGCTTACCAGGTGCCCGGAATGAGCAGTTCTTC. Translating it yields CASLPGARNEQFF. The chain couples TRBV18 to TRBJ2-1; D uncertain. CDR3 length: 13 amino acids. CDR1 and CDR2 from the germline V gene are KGHSH and LQKENI. The variable domain in full, completed from reference TRBV18 and TRBJ2-1, reads NAGVMQNPRHLVRRRGQEARLRCSPMKGHSHVYWYRQLPEEGLKFMVYLQKENIIDESGMPKERFSAEFPKEGPSILRIQQVVRGDSAAYFCASLPGARNEQFFGPGTRLTVL.

This clonotype has only a few counts. The chain is built from TRBV12-3 or TRBV12-4 and TRBJ1-5; 7 bases agree with TRBD1. CDR3 size: 15 residues. The V segment lost 4 bases and the J segment 2 bases; nucleotides outside the gene matches: 5. As DNA, the CDR3 is TGTGCCAGCAGTTCCAGGGGGGCGGGCAATCAGCCCCAGCATTTT. Translated, it gives CASSSRGAGNQPQHF.

This clonotype was seen repeatedly, ten times or more. The V and J genes are TRBV5-1 and TRBJ1-2; 12 bases line up with TRBD1. Germline V gene data show CDR1 as SGHRS and CDR2 as YFSETQ. V gave up 0 bases and J gave up 8 bases; unmatched junction bases: 5. This CDR3 is 15 amino acids long. CDR3 protein: CASSLAGQGATGYTF. The CDR3 DNA reads as TGCGCCAGCAGCTTGGCGGGACAGGGGGCGACAGGCTACACCTTC.

The J gene is TRBJ2-3, the V gene TRBV20-1; no firm D call. Germline assignment: CDR1 DFQATT and CDR2 SNEGSKA (reference sequence). The CDR3 has 11 residues. The CDR3 DNA sequence: TGCAGAGCCCTGTTGGGAGATACGCAGTATTTT. Its translation is CRALLGDTQYF.

The gene calls are TRBV7-3 and TRBJ1-1, with 9 bases fitting TRBD1. From germline, CDR1 is SGHTA and CDR2 FQGTGA. The ends lost 0 bases at V and 11 bases at J; junction bases unmatched: 4. The CDR3 totals 13 residues. The CDR3 region is CASSLTADRGAFF. The CDR3, as DNA: TGTGCCAGCAGCTTAACGGCAGACAGGGGGGCTTTCTTT.

This clonotype was counted ten times or more. The V and J genes are TRBV28 and TRBJ1-1; 7 bases are a match to TRBD1. The CDR3 totals 16 residues. Germline assignment: CDR1 MDHEN and CDR2 SYDVKM. Trimming took 6 bases from V and 1 from J; bases not matched to a gene: 11. The CDR3 loop reads CASRPPKAGGNTEAFF. The CDR3 DNA sequence: TGTGCCAGCAGGCCTCCAAAGGCAGGGGGGAACACTGAAGCTTTCTTT.

This clonotype has ten or more counts. The gene calls are TRBV5-6 and TRBJ2-3, with D unclear. CDR3 length: 12 residues. The germline V and J ends were trimmed by 1 base and 6 bases, with 6 bases remaining between them. The germline V gene encodes CDR1 SGHDT and CDR2 YYEEEE. The CDR3 DNA sequence: TGTGCCAGCAGCTTGATAAAGGATACGCAGTATTTT. Amino acid sequence: CASSLIKDTQYF.

This clonotype showed up many times. The rearrangement joins TRBV5-5 to TRBJ2-1; 7 bases are shared with TRBD2. This CDR3 has 14 amino acids. After removal of 5 bases from V and 4 bases from J, the junction contained 6 bases not matched to a gene. Germline-derived CDR1 and CDR2 are SGHKS and YYEKEE (reference sequence). For the CDR3, the DNA is TGTGCCAGCAGTCCATCCGGGGGGTACAATGAGCAGTTCTTC. Amino acids: CASSPSGGYNEQFF.

As regards this clonotype: The junction does not match germline at one end; this may be a read error. The chain carries TRBV28 and TRBJ1-3; perhaps TRBD1 as D (5 bases). The length of the CDR3 is 14 residues. CDR1 and CDR2 (germline): MDHEN, SYDVKM. CDR3 DNA: TGTGCCAGCAGTTTACCAGGGCTTGGAAACACCACATATTTT. As protein: CASSLPGLGNTTYF.

This clonotype was counted at least ten times. The chain combines TRBV28 with TRBJ2-2, with D unclear. This CDR3 comprises 15 residues. V lost 5 bases to trimming and J lost 4 bases, with 14 bases between them. The germline gives CDR1 MDHEN, CDR2 SYDVKM. The CDR3 here is CASSLALSGTGELFF. The CDR3 bases are TGTGCCAGCAGTCTGGCCCTCTCGGGCACCGGGGAGCTGTTTTTT. The full variable domain, its missing parts supplied by reference TRBV28 and TRBJ2-2, is DVKVTQSSRYLVKRTGEKVFLECVQDMDHENMFWYRQDPGLGLRLIYFSYDVKMKEKGDIPEGYSVSREKKERFSLILESASTNQTSMYLCASSLALSGTGELFFGEGSRLTVL.

This clonotype was seen repeatedly, ten times or more. The rearrangement uses TRBV12-3 or TRBV12-4 and TRBJ2-5, with 7 bases fitting TRBD2. This CDR3 has 13 amino acids. V shed 4 bases and J 5 bases; nucleotides not matched to a gene: 4. CDR3 nucleotides: TGTGCCAGCAGTTCGGCGGGAGTGGAGACCCAGTACTTC. Translated: CASSSAGVETQYF.

In its sample, this clonotype was seen many times. The J gene is TRBJ2-3, the V gene TRBV2, with 11 bases matching TRBD2. V dropped 6 bases and J dropped 6; count of bases not matched to a gene: 8. CDR1 is SNHLY, CDR2 FYNNEI, per germline. The CDR3 is made up of 15 amino acids. The CDR3 coding sequence is TGTGCCAGCAGGGAGGGACTAGCGGAATCGGATACGCAGTATTTT. Translated: CASREGLAESDTQYF.